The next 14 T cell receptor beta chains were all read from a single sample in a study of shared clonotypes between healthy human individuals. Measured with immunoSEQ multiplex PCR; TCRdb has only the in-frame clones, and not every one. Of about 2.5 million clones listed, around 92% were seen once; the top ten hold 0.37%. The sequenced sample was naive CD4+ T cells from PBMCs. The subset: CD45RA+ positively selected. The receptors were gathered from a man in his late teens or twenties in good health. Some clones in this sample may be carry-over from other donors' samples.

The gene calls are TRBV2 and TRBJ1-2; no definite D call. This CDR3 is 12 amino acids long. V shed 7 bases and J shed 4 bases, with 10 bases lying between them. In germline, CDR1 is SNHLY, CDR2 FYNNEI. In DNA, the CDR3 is TGTGCCAGCACGGGAGGAGTCTATGGCTACACCTTC. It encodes CASTGGVYGYTF.

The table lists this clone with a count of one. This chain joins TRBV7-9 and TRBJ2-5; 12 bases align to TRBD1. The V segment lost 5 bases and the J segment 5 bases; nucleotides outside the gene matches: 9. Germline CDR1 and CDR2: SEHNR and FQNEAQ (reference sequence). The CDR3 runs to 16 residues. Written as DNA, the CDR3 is TGTGCCAGCAGCACCCTCTGGGACAGGGGGCGGGAGACCCAGTACTTC. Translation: CASSTLWDRGRETQYF. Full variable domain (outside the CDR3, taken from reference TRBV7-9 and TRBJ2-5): DTGVSQNPRHKITKRGQNVTFRCDPISEHNRLYWYRQTLGQGPEFLTYFQNEAQLEKSRLLSDRFSAERPKGSFSTLEIQRTEQGDSAMYLCASSTLWDRGRETQYFGPGTRLLVL.

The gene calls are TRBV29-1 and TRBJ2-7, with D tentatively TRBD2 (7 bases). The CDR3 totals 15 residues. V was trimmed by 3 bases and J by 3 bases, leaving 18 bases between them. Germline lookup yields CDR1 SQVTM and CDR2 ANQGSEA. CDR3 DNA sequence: TGCAGCGTTGACGTTAAGGGGGGGGGCCGCTACGAGCAGTACTTC. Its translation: CSVDVKGGGRYEQYF.

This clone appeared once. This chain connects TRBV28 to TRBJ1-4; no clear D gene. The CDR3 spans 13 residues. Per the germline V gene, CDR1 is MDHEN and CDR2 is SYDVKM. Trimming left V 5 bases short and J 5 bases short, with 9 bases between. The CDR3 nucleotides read TGTGCCAGCAGTCCGCCCCCCAATGAAAAACTGTTTTTT. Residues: CASSPPPNEKLFF.

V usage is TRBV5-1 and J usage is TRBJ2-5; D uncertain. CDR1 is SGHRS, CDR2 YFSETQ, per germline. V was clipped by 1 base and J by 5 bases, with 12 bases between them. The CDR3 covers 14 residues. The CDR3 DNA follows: TGCGCCAGCAGCTTGAAAGGGCCGGACGAGACCCAGTACTTC. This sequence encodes CASSLKGPDETQYF.

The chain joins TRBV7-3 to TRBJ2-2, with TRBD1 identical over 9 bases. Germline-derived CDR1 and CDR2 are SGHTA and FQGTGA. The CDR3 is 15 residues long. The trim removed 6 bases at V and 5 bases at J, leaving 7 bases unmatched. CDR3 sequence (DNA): TGTGCCAGCAGTCAAGGACAGGGGCGGACCGGGGAGCTGTTTTTT. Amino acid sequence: CASSQGQGRTGELFF.

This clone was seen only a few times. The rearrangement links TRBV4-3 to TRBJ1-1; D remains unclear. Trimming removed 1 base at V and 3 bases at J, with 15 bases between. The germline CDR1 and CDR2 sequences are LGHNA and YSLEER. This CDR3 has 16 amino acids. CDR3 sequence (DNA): TGCGCCAGCAGCCAAGCAGCGATCAGTCGGGACACTGAAGCTTTCTTT. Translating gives CASSQAAISRDTEAFF.

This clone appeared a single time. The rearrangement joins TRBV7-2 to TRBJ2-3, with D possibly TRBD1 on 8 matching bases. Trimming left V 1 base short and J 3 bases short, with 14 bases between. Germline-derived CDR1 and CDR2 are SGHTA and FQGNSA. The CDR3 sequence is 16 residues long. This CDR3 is CASSLVHRGGTDTQYF. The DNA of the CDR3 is TGTGCCAGCAGCTTAGTCCACAGGGGGGGGACAGATACGCAGTATTTT.

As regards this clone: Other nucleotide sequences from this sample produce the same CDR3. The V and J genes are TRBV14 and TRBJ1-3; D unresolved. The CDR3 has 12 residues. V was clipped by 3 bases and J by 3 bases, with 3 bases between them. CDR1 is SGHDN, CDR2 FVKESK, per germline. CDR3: CASSQSGNTIYF. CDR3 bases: TGTGCCAGCAGCCAGAGTGGAAACACCATATATTTT. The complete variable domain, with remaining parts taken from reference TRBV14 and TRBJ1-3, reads EAGVTQFPSHSVIEKGQTVTLRCDPISGHDNLYWYRRVMGKEIKFLLHFVKESKQDESGMPNNRFLAERTGGTYSTLKVQPAELEDSGVYFCASSQSGNTIYFGEGSWLTVV.

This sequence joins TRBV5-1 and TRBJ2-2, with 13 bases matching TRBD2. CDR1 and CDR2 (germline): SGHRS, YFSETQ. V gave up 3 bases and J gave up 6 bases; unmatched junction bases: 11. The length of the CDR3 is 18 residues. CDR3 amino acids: CASSSLLAGGPRAGELFF. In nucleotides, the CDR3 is TGCGCCAGCAGCTCTCTACTAGCGGGAGGGCCGAGAGCCGGGGAGCTGTTTTTT.

The CDR3 DNA is TGTGCCAGCTCACCACCTCGCACCCCAGGTTTTAGCTCCTACGAGCAGTACTTC. Translated, it gives CASSPPRTPGFSSYEQYF. V usage is TRBV18 and J usage is TRBJ2-7; D is ambiguous. The CDR3 is 18 amino acids. Germline lookup yields CDR1 KGHSH and CDR2 LQKENI. Trimming removed 0 bases from V and 0 bases from J, with 18 bases in between.

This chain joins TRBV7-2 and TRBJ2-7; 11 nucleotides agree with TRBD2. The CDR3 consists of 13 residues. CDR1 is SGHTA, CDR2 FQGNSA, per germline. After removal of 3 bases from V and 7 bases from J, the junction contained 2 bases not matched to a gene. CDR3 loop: CASSFTSGREQYF. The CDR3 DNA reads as TGTGCCAGCAGCTTTACTAGCGGGAGAGAGCAGTACTTC.

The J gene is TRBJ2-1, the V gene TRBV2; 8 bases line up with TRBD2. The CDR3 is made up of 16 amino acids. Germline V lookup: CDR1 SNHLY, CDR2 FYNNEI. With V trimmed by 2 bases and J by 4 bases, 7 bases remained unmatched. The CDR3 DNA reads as TGTGCCAGCAGTGAACAAAGTCTAGCGGGTTACAATGAGCAGTTCTTC. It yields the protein CASSEQSLAGYNEQFF.

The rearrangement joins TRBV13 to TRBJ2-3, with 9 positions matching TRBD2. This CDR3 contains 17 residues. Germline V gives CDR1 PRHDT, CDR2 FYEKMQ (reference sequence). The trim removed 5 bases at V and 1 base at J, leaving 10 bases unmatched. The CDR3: CASSPSRLAAGTDTQYF. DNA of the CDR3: TGTGCCAGCAGCCCCTCCCGACTAGCGGCCGGCACAGATACGCAGTATTTT.